These 6 T cell receptor beta chains were all obtained from the same sample, sequenced in a study of blood T cell repertoires in COVID-19. Generated by immunoSEQ multiplex PCR, the TCRdb table keeps only in-frame clones and is missing some. Seen here are tens of thousands of clones, around 86% observed once, and the top ten hold approximately 18%. Material: peripheral blood. These TCRs come from a woman of 80 years or more with acute or convalescent COVID-19.

This chain uses TRBV6-5 with TRBJ1-2; maybe TRBD1 (5 bases). The V end lost 2 bases, the J end lost 4 bases, and 8 bases lay between the germline ends. Germline V gene data show CDR1 as MNHEY and CDR2 as SVGAGI. This CDR3 region has 13 residues. The CDR3 here is CASSYGGFYGYTF. CDR3 nucleotides: TGTGCCAGCAGTTACGGGGGGTTCTATGGCTACACCTTC.

The chain links TRBV30 to TRBJ1-5, with D unclear. V shed 2 bases and J shed 3 bases, with 8 bases lying between them. This CDR3 spans 13 amino acids. Germline V CDR1 and CDR2: GTSNPN, SVGIG (reference sequence). In nucleotides, the CDR3 is TGTGCCTGGAGTCGCGGGGTCAATCAGCCCCAGCATTTT. Protein product: CAWSRGVNQPQHF.

The chain has TRBV6-5 and TRBJ2-7, with TRBD2 matching over 13 bases. CDR1 and CDR2 from the germline V gene are MNHEY and SVGAGI. Germline trimming cut 2 bases from V and 3 bases from J; bases unmatched to any gene: 1. The CDR3 is made up of 15 amino acids. This chain's CDR3 is CASSYRTSGGYEQYF. The CDR3 DNA sequence: TGTGCCAGCAGTTACCGGACTAGCGGGGGCTACGAGCAGTACTTC.

The chain carries TRBV6-5 and TRBJ2-3, with D perhaps matching TRBD2 (6 bases). V lost 2 bases and J 5 bases, leaving 14 bases between the germline ends. In germline, CDR1 is MNHEY, CDR2 SVGAGI. This CDR3 contains 15 residues. CDR3 nucleotides: TGTGCCAGCAGTTACCGGGTCGGGGGTGGAGATACGCAGTATTTT. Encoded protein: CASSYRVGGGDTQYF.

This chain uses TRBV10-3 with TRBJ1-5; 8 bases line up with TRBD1. Germline V gene data show CDR1 as ENHRY and CDR2 as SYGVKD. The CDR3 totals 15 residues. V dropped 6 bases and J dropped 0; count of bases not matched to a gene: 4. The CDR3: CAIRDDRGSNQPQHF. The CDR3 DNA follows: TGTGCCATCAGGGATGACAGGGGTAGCAATCAGCCCCAGCATTTT.

The V gene is TRBV7-9, the J gene TRBJ2-1; the match to TRBD1 covers 7 bases. The CDR3 is made up of 12 amino acids. V lost 9 bases and J lost 4; bases outside the gene matches: 3. Germline lookup yields CDR1 SEHNR and CDR2 FQNEAQ (reference sequence). The CDR3 region has the DNA TGTGCCAGAGGGACAGTTTACAATGAGCAGTTCTTC. This encodes CARGTVYNEQFF.